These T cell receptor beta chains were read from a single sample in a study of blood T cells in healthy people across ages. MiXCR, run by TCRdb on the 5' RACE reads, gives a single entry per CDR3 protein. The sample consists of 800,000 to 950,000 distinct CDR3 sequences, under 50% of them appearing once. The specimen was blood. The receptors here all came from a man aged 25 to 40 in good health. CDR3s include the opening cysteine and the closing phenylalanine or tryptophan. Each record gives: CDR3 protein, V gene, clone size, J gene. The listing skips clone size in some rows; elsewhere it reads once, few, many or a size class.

CDR3aa: CSARMGRAGGNEQFF
v_gene: TRBV20-1
abundance: -
j_gene: TRBJ2-1

CDR3aa: CSASSPGTANQPQHF
v_gene: TRBV20-1
abundance: -
j_gene: TRBJ1-5

CDR3aa: CSAKDQPKGANVLTF
v_gene: TRBV20-1
abundance: few
j_gene: TRBJ2-6

CDR3aa: CATSRGQRNSYNSPLHF
v_gene: TRBV15
abundance: -
j_gene: TRBJ1-6

CDR3aa: CAISANNNEQFF
v_gene: TRBV10-3
abundance: -
j_gene: TRBJ2-1

CDR3aa: CASSSEGFSKNIQYF
v_gene: TRBV13
abundance: few
j_gene: TRBJ2-4

CDR3aa: CASRSGQMNYGYTF
v_gene: TRBV2
abundance: few
j_gene: TRBJ1-2

CDR3aa: CASSPAGGYGYTF
v_gene: TRBV6-6
abundance: many
j_gene: TRBJ1-2

CDR3aa: CASSLATSGGLNEQFF
v_gene: TRBV7-9
abundance: once
j_gene: TRBJ2-1

CDR3aa: CSAREQANTEAFF
v_gene: TRBV20-1
abundance: -
j_gene: TRBJ1-1

CDR3aa: CASSSHRSFGETQYF
v_gene: TRBV28
abundance: -
j_gene: TRBJ2-5

CDR3aa: CSVDIVADTQYF
v_gene: TRBV29-1
abundance: -
j_gene: TRBJ2-3

CDR3aa: CASSLKASEGNKQYF
v_gene: TRBV5-1
abundance: -
j_gene: TRBJ2-7

CDR3aa: CSARKVLSGTGELFF
v_gene: TRBV20-1
abundance: -
j_gene: TRBJ2-2

CDR3aa: CASSLAGTDANEKLFF
v_gene: TRBV7-9
abundance: -
j_gene: TRBJ1-4

CDR3aa: CASSPQGHSYEQYF
v_gene: TRBV5-1
abundance: -
j_gene: TRBJ2-7

CDR3aa: CASSFYGDQPQHF
v_gene: TRBV7-2
abundance: -
j_gene: TRBJ1-5

CDR3aa: CASSPGGVSNEKLFF
v_gene: TRBV27
abundance: few
j_gene: TRBJ1-4

CDR3aa: CSAVTYNEQFF
v_gene: TRBV20-1
abundance: few
j_gene: TRBJ2-1

CDR3aa: CASSQLGDPDEKLFF
v_gene: TRBV4-2
abundance: -
j_gene: TRBJ1-4

CDR3aa: CASMEGGETDTQYF
v_gene: TRBV5-1
abundance: -
j_gene: TRBJ2-3

CDR3aa: CASSVEGRPKNIQYF
v_gene: TRBV9
abundance: -
j_gene: TRBJ2-4

CDR3aa: CSAGAGYGYTF
v_gene: TRBV29-1
abundance: -
j_gene: TRBJ1-2

CDR3aa: CAWSPGTGAGYTF
v_gene: TRBV30
abundance: -
j_gene: TRBJ1-2

CDR3aa: CASSPSHTGLHEQYF
v_gene: TRBV7-3
abundance: once
j_gene: TRBJ2-7

CDR3aa: CASSPTHLGTDTQYF
v_gene: TRBV18
abundance: -
j_gene: TRBJ2-3

CDR3aa: CASSQDSVAGVETQYF
v_gene: TRBV4-3
abundance: -
j_gene: -

CDR3aa: CATSDPTGRDTQYF
v_gene: TRBV24-1
abundance: -
j_gene: TRBJ2-3

CDR3aa: CASNAGSYEQYF
v_gene: TRBV28
abundance: few
j_gene: -

CDR3aa: CAIEDPSSGANVLTF
v_gene: TRBV10-3
abundance: -
j_gene: TRBJ2-6

CDR3aa: CASSQRLQETQYF
v_gene: TRBV4-2
abundance: -
j_gene: TRBJ2-5

CDR3aa: CASSLLTGSPIYEQYF
v_gene: TRBV14
abundance: -
j_gene: TRBJ2-7

CDR3aa: CASSLKGTGAGEQFF
v_gene: TRBV5-1
abundance: -
j_gene: TRBJ2-1

CDR3aa: CATNPPDGGGGYTF
v_gene: TRBV24-1
abundance: -
j_gene: TRBJ1-2

CDR3aa: CASSLNSEVSYEQYF
v_gene: TRBV5-1
abundance: few
j_gene: TRBJ2-7

CDR3aa: CASSYDERTGELFF
v_gene: TRBV6-2/TRBV6-3
abundance: -
j_gene: TRBJ2-2

CDR3aa: CASSFLAGALPDTDTQYF
v_gene: TRBV28
abundance: few
j_gene: TRBJ2-3

CDR3aa: CASSLTGSDEQFF
v_gene: TRBV5-4
abundance: few
j_gene: TRBJ2-1

CDR3aa: CASSLGRDRNEQFF
v_gene: TRBV7-2
abundance: -
j_gene: TRBJ2-1

CDR3aa: CSARSRLETQYF
v_gene: TRBV20-1
abundance: once
j_gene: -